The present T cell receptor (beta chain) was sequenced within a study of naive and memory T cell subsets. Two oligonucleotides, mixed equimolar, formed the beta constant-region primer covering TRBC1 and TRBC2. Nested alpha and beta constant-region primers with the SP2 primer drove four PCR rounds on ligated cDNA. TCRdb used MiXCR to reprocess the UMI-ligation and nested PCR reads, holding one entry per CDR3 protein. The table shows roughly 150,000 distinct CDR3 sequences, with 20% to 25% occurring only once. Turning to this clonotype: Its matching antigen is unknown.

Germline-derived CDR1 and CDR2 are SGHRS and YFSETQ. Trimming took off 3 bases at V and 6 bases at J, with 13 bases between the two ends. The CDR3 runs to 14 residues. From the second PCR step, alpha and beta chains were amplified apart. Four subsets defined by CD45RA and CD27 were sorted after CD3, CD4, CD8 and live/dead staining. Study results and limitations: A clonotype means one alpha or beta sequence, not an alpha/beta pair. Over 95% of naive TCR sequences appeared only once after error correction, unlike memory subsets. A few larger clonotypes appeared in naive repertoires, especially CD8, possibly memory cells re-expressing CD45RA.

Sequencing was carried out using naive CD4+ T cells from blood. The chain employs TRBV5-1 and TRBJ1-5, with D perhaps TRBD1 (5 bases). This clonotype was sampled from a human donor in good health. CDR3 nucleotides: TGCGCCAGCAGCTCCGGGGGTCCAGGTCAGCCCCAGCATTTT. This codes for CASSSGGPGQPQHF.